This paragraph covers one T cell receptor beta chain sequence. Its specificity is unknown. Using immunoSEQ multiplex PCR, the repertoire was profiled, and TCRdb retains in-frame clones only, with some absent. The data show roughly 120,000 clones, around 85% seen once. The data are from a study of T cell responses to AZD1222 COVID-19 vaccine. Study summary: Doses given second, at about 4 or about 12 weeks, were pooled.

V lost 10 bases, J lost 10 bases, and 14 bases lay in between. Germline V gene data show CDR1 as MDHEN and CDR2 as SYDVKM. The CDR3 covers 11 residues. Study results and caveats: The breadth and depth of Spike-specific TCRs increased once two AZD1222 doses had been given. White British people made up most donors, females outnumbered males, and clonal diversity was possibly underestimated. Only 5 or 6 AZD1222 recipients were seropositive at baseline.

The TCR was taken from an adult in good health. The sequenced sample was peripheral blood, obtained on day 0 of AZD1222 vaccination. The chain recombines TRBV28 with TRBJ2-1; possibly TRBD1 for D (5 bases). Here the CDR3 DNA reads TGTGCCACCAGGGCGGTACAGGAGCAGTTCTTC. It codes for CATRAVQEQFF.